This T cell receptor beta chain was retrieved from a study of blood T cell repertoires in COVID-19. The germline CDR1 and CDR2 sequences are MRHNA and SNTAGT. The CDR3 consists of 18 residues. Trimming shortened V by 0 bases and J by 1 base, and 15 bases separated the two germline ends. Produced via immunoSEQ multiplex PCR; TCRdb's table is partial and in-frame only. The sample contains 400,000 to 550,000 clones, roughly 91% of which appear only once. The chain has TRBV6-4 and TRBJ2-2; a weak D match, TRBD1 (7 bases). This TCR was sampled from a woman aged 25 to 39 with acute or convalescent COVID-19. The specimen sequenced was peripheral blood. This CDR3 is CASSDSGGTGVNTGELFF. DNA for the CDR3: TGTGCCAGCAGTGACTCGGGGGGAACAGGGGTGAACACCGGGGAGCTGTTTTTT.